These T cell receptor beta chains were read from a single sample in a study of cytomegalovirus exposure and HLA in healthy donors. This table comes from immunoSEQ multiplex PCR, and its TCRdb copy is limited to in-frame clones, with some not included. The repertoire holds 150,000 to 200,000 clones, around 88% seen once, with over 1.5% in the top ten. The specimen was PBMCs. The receptors were gathered from a man aged 40-49 years in good health and CMV-seropositive. CDR3s include the opening cysteine and the closing phenylalanine or tryptophan.

v_call	j_call	cdr3_aa
TRBV19	-	CASSIGGRAYEQYF
TRBV7-9	TRBJ2-7	CSSSPRVGTSGRTYEQYF
TRBV7-9	TRBJ2-1	CASSSQGASNEQFF
TRBV9	TRBJ2-1	CASSALAEQNNEQFF
TRBV7-2	TRBJ2-5	CASTAAIAETQYF
TRBV6-6	TRBJ1-2	CASSYPDRDFNYGYTF
TRBV7-2	TRBJ1-2	CASSPGTSGYTF
TRBV5-1	TRBJ2-2	CASSFGVTNTGELLF
TRBV7-7	TRBJ2-5	CASSVTSGGQETQYF
TRBV6-1	TRBJ1-1	CASSEALLRRGGKTEAFF
TRBV10-3	TRBJ1-1	CAISEGRVGRVYTEAFF
TRBV10-3	TRBJ1-1	CAARATTGDANTEAFF
TRBV7-6	TRBJ2-7	CASSSSGGAGEQYF
TRBV6-5	TRBJ1-4	CASSYFRGANEKLFF
TRBV5-1	TRBJ1-1	CASSPQGLDTEAFF
TRBV5-1	TRBJ1-1	CASSLDGGRTEAFF
TRBV25-1	TRBJ2-7	CASSDTSGRYEQYF
TRBV7-7	TRBJ2-5	CASSFSLTQKETQYF
TRBV7-3	TRBJ1-2	CASSLMGAGYTF
TRBV7-9	TRBJ2-7	CASSLTDRVYEQYF
TRBV5-1	TRBJ2-1	CASSLVTSGRINEQFF
TRBV27	TRBJ2-7	CASSKTLAGVGYEQYF
TRBV7-6	TRBJ2-1	CASSLGGGRALDEQFF
TRBV28	-	CASSQQKTNEQYF
TRBV29-1	TRBJ1-2	CSVEGRQGVLNYGYTF
TRBV30	TRBJ1-4	CAWSTGGVATNEKLFF
TRBV11-2	TRBJ2-5	CASSLDRGGSGETQYF
TRBV5-1	TRBJ2-1	CASSLVRLAGEQFF
TRBV12-5	TRBJ1-5	CASGLNQPQHF
TRBV10-1	TRBJ2-7	CASSLPGRQGNSYEQYF
TRBV7-2	TRBJ2-5	CASSPFSGQETQYF
TRBV2	TRBJ2-5	CASSNRGGETQYF
TRBV28	TRBJ2-5	CASRWDRDEETQYF
TRBV14	TRBJ2-7	CASSQAGLERIEQYF
TRBV15	TRBJ2-3	CATSATGTSGSWTDTQYF
TRBV11-2	TRBJ2-7	CASSLRGGQGFYEQYF
TRBV2	TRBJ2-5	CASNPGTSGKETQYF
TRBV6-5	TRBJ1-4	CASKKTGFNEKLFF
TRBV4-1	TRBJ2-7	CASSRDSNSYEQYF
TRBV6-1	TRBJ1-5	CASSRTVSSNQPQHF
TRBV5-1	TRBJ2-7	CASSSDSAYEQYF
TRBV7-3	TRBJ2-3	CASSSGLAGSADTQYF
TRBV9	TRBJ2-7	CASSVGQGTYEQYF
TRBV5-1	TRBJ2-7	CASSLAGGGNEQYF
TRBV10-1	TRBJ2-7	CASGGVRGYEQYF
TRBV9	TRBJ1-1	CASSVAQQNTEAFF
TRBV28	TRBJ1-6	CASSLTGTGVNSPLHF
TRBV5-4	TRBJ1-1	CASSLAGIQMNTEAFF
TRBV4-3	TRBJ2-7	CASSQQGTGGDEQYF
TRBV19	TRBJ2-7	CASSIGGTGLREQYF
TRBV5-4	TRBJ2-7	CASSSREGQLYEQYF